This T cell receptor (beta chain) was retrieved from a study of early T cells in non-severe SARS-CoV-2 infection. Background on the study: Chains were not paired, and sequencing was done on bulk RNA from unsorted whole blood.

cDNA molecules, individually, were tagged with unique molecular identifiers. In TCRdb, the 5' RACE reads were re-called with MiXCR into one record per CDR3 protein. The sample has approximately 110,000 distinct CDR3 sequences; just under 15% are singletons. Points from the study as a whole: A preference for anti-spike CD8 responses marked VDJdb matching, which missed private and CD4 specificities.

Comments on this clonotype: Its antigen is still unknown.

Germline V CDR1 and CDR2: MNHEY, SVGAGI. The V end lost 6 bases, the J end lost 3 bases, and 12 bases lay between the germline ends. This CDR3 contains 13 residues. The sequencing input was whole blood. The chain uses TRBV6-5 and TRBJ2-7, with D tentatively TRBD1 (5 bases). This TCR was recovered from an adult who was a healthcare worker with PCR-confirmed SARS-CoV-2 infection or an uninfected control (not recorded which). CDR3: CASSEAGNYEQYF. CDR3 sequence (DNA): TGTGCCAGCAGCGAGGCAGGGAACTACGAGCAGTACTTC.